What follows are 16 T cell receptor beta chains derived from one specimen sequenced in a study of shared clonotypes between healthy human individuals. This table comes from immunoSEQ multiplex PCR, and its TCRdb copy is limited to in-frame clones, with some not included. Of about 2 million clones listed, approximately 95% are singletons. CD8 cells classed as naive were CD45RO-negative and positively selected for CCR7, excluding terminally differentiated effector memory CD45RA+ cells. The sequenced sample was naive CD8+ T cells sorted from blood. Receptor source: a man aged 18 to 30 in good health.

This rearrangement joins TRBV21-1 to TRBJ2-7; the table assigns TRBD1, which was not confirmed against the DNA. TRBV21-1 is recorded as a pseudogene. This CDR3 has 15 amino acids. CDR3 coding DNA: TGTGCCAGCAGCAACCAGACACGAAATTACTACGAGCAGTACTTC. Translated: CASSNQTRNYYEQYF.

The genes are TRBV6-6 and TRBJ2-3, with D perhaps TRBD2 (5 bases). This CDR3 has 13 residues. Germline V gene sequence: CDR1 MNHNY, CDR2 SVGAGI (reference sequence). V lost 7 bases and J 6 bases, leaving 14 bases between the germline ends. CDR3 residues: CASTAAAADTQYF. CDR3 coding DNA: TGTGCCAGCACCGCGGCAGCGGCGGATACGCAGTATTTT.

V gene TRBV7-7 combines with J gene TRBJ2-3, with D tentatively TRBD1 or TRBD2 (5 bases each). From germline, CDR1 is SSHAT and CDR2 FNYEAQ (reference sequence). The CDR3 sequence is 13 residues long. The CDR3 region is CAIRDVSTDTQYF. The CDR3 DNA sequence: TGTGCTATCCGGGACGTGAGCACAGATACGCAGTATTTT. Filled out from reference TRBV7-7 and TRBJ2-3, the complete variable domain reads GAGVSQSPRYKVTKRGQDVTLRCDPISSHATLYWYQQALGQGPEFLTYFNYEAQPDKSGLPSDRFSAERPEGSISTLTIQRTEQRDSAMYRCAIRDVSTDTQYFGPGTRLTVL.

V is TRBV10-1 and J is TRBJ1-1; maybe TRBD1 (5 bases). Germline V gene data show CDR1 as WNHNN and CDR2 as SYGVQD (reference sequence). Trimming left V 4 bases short and J 4 bases short, with 10 bases between. The CDR3 has 13 amino acids. CDR3 amino acids: CASSGSGTTEAFF. The CDR3 DNA follows: TGCGCCAGCAGTGGTTCCGGGACCACTGAAGCTTTCTTT.

This chain links TRBV9 with TRBJ2-3, with 9 bases matching TRBD2. The V gene's germline CDR1 is SGDLS and CDR2 YYNGEE. The CDR3 runs to 15 residues. V lost 4 bases to trimming and J lost 7 bases; unmatched junction nucleotides: 10. The CDR3 coding sequence is TGTGCCAGCAGCCCCTATAGCGGGGGAGGGAATACGCAGTATTTT. This encodes CASSPYSGGGNTQYF.

V and J are TRBV29-1 and TRBJ1-2; no clear D. V lost 0 bases, J lost 5 bases, and 13 bases lay in between. CDR3 length: 14 residues. CDR1 and CDR2 (germline): SQVTM, ANQGSEA. Here the CDR3 DNA reads TGCAGCGTTGAAGATCATCTAGCCCGTTATGGCTACACCTTC. Its protein is CSVEDHLARYGYTF. The complete variable domain, with remaining parts taken from reference TRBV29-1 and TRBJ1-2, reads SAVISQKPSRDICQRGTSLTIQCQVDSQVTMMFWYRQQPGQSLTLIATANQGSEATYESGFVIDKFPISRPNLTFSTLTVSNMSPEDSSIYLCSVEDHLARYGYTFGSGTRLTVV.

Worth noting for this clone: Other DNA sequences in this sample translate to the same CDR3. CDR3 region: CASSVGGSTYEQYF. The CDR3 bases are TGTGCCAGCAGCGTCGGCGGATCCACCTACGAGCAGTACTTC. The chain couples TRBV9 to TRBJ2-7; D is unresolved. Germline CDR1 SGDLS, CDR2 YYNGEE. This CDR3 spans 14 amino acids. V was clipped by 2 bases and J by 2 bases, with 11 bases between them.

This chain links TRBV28 with TRBJ2-7; 9 bases fit TRBD2. Germline V lookup: CDR1 MDHEN, CDR2 SYDVKM. This CDR3 is 16 amino acids long. V shed 5 bases and J 3 bases; nucleotides not matched to a gene: 11. This CDR3 reads CASSHPREGPDYEQYF. The CDR3 nucleotides are TGTGCCAGCAGTCACCCGCGGGAGGGTCCGGACTACGAGCAGTACTTC.

Of note for this clone: Other DNA sequences in the same sample also yield this CDR3. The rearrangement uses TRBV5-6 and TRBJ2-1; TRBD1 or TRBD2 may be the D gene (5 bases each). The CDR3 consists of 14 residues. Germline CDR1 SGHDT, CDR2 YYEEEE. Trimming took 2 bases from V and 1 from J, leaving 7 bases between them. This chain's CDR3 is CASSFGGSYNEQFF. As DNA, the CDR3 is TGTGCCAGCAGCTTTGGGGGATCCTACAATGAGCAGTTCTTC.

V gene TRBV30 combines with J gene TRBJ1-6; D is unclear. Per germline, CDR1 GTSNPN and CDR2 SVGIG (reference sequence). The CDR3 runs to 14 residues. V dropped 3 bases and J dropped 10 bases, with 16 bases sitting between them. CDR3 nucleotides: TGTGCCTGGAGCTGGGAGGACTTCGGGTCACCCCTCCACTTT. Amino acid sequence: CAWSWEDFGSPLHF.

The V gene is TRBV5-5, the J gene TRBJ2-7; no clear D. With 2 bases removed from V and 4 bases from J, the gap between germline ends came to 10 bases. The CDR3 loop spans 13 amino acids. In germline, CDR1 is SGHKS, CDR2 YYEKEE (reference sequence). The CDR3 DNA follows: TGTGCCAGCAGCTTCTCCGACCCTTACGAGCAGTACTTC. Translating gives CASSFSDPYEQYF. Full variable domain (outside the CDR3, taken from reference TRBV5-5 and TRBJ2-7): DAGVTQSPTHLIKTRGQQVTLRCSPISGHKSVSWYQQVLGQGPQFIFQYYEKEERGRGNFPDRFSARQFPNYSSELNVNALLLGDSALYLCASSFSDPYEQYFGPGTRLTVT.

The chain joins TRBV2 to TRBJ1-1, with D possibly TRBD1 on 5 matching bases. Trimming shortened V by 2 bases and J by 1 base, and 11 bases separated the two germline ends. CDR1 and CDR2 from the germline V gene are SNHLY and FYNNEI. The CDR3 covers 15 residues. The CDR3 loop is CASSELGAPNTEAFF. The CDR3, as DNA: TGTGCCAGCAGTGAATTAGGGGCCCCGAACACTGAAGCTTTCTTT.

This chain links TRBV30 with TRBJ2-3, with 7 positions matching TRBD2. The J segment lost 5 bases and the V segment lost 5 bases, leaving 7 bases of the junction unmatched. This CDR3 is built from 13 residues. CDR1 is GTSNPN and CDR2 is SVGIG in the germline V gene (reference sequence). CDR3 loop: CAWGEGPGDTQYF. The CDR3 DNA reads TGTGCCTGGGGGGAGGGGCCGGGAGATACGCAGTATTTT.

The chain's CDR3 is CASSPGQSYEQYF. CDR3 nucleotides: TGTGCCAGCTCACCAGGACAGTCCTACGAGCAGTACTTC. The genes are TRBV18 and TRBJ2-7, with D perhaps TRBD1 (6 bases). CDR3 length: 13 amino acids. Trimming pared 2 bases from V and 1 base from J, leaving 6 bases between. Germline V gene lookup returns CDR1 KGHSH and CDR2 LQKENI.

The chain has TRBV27 and TRBJ1-5, with TRBD1 matching over 7 bases. The trim removed 7 bases at V and 3 bases at J, leaving 15 bases unmatched. The CDR3 covers 17 residues. Germline CDR1 reads MNHEY; CDR2 reads SMNVEV (reference sequence). The DNA for the CDR3 is TGTGCCAGCAATCCAACCCCGACAGGGAGCCCCAATCAGCCCCAGCATTTT. Translation: CASNPTPTGSPNQPQHF.

The V gene is TRBV7-8, the J gene TRBJ1-2, with D possibly TRBD1 on 5 matching bases. Germline V lookup: CDR1 SGHVS, CDR2 FQNEAQ. The CDR3 runs 12 residues. V lost 3 bases and J 8 bases, leaving 10 bases between the germline ends. CDR3 nucleotide sequence: TGTGCCAGCAGCTTTGTAGGGGACGGCTACACCTTC. Amino acid sequence: CASSFVGDGYTF.